This TCR beta chain was sequenced in a study of CD8+ T cells in alopecia areata. Per the germline V gene, CDR1 is SQVTM and CDR2 is ANQGSEA. This CDR3 region has 15 residues. V trimming: 3 bases; J trimming: 8 bases; junction bases outside the gene matches: 11. Following extraction, RNA underwent reverse transcription to cDNA, which served as the sequencing template. The table came from immunoSEQ multiplex PCR; TCRdb's copy has only in-frame clones and leaves some out. The sample yields approximately 63,000 clones, under 75% seen once. Punch biopsies of lesional scalp, plus peripheral blood, were taken from alopecia areata patients. T lymphocytes (CD4+ and CD8+) were sorted from PBMCs.

This clonotype was sampled from a human donor with alopecia areata. V usage is TRBV29-1 and J usage is TRBJ2-1, with 9 bases aligning to TRBD1. The material was CD8+ T cells sorted from blood, obtained at week 0. The DNA of the CDR3 is TGCAGCGTTGAGGGGACAGGGTTGGGTGTAGATGAGCAGTTCTTC. Translating gives CSVEGTGLGVDEQFF.